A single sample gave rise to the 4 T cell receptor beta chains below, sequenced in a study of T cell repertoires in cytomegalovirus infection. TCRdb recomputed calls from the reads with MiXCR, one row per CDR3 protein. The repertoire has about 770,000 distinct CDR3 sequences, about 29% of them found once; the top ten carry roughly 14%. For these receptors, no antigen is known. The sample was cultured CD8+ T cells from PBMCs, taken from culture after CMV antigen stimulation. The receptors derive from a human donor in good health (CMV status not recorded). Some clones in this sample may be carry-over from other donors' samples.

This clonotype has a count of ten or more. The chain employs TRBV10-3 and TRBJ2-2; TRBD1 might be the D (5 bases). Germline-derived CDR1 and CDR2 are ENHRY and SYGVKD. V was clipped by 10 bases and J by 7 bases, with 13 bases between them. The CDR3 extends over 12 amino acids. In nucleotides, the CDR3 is TGTGCCACCCAGACAGAGCGCGGGGAGCTGTTTTTT. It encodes CATQTERGELFF.

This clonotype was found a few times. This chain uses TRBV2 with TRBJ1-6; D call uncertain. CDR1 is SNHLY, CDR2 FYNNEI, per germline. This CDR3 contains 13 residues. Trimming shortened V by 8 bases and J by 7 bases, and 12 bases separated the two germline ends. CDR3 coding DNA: TGTGCCAGCGCCCAAGGGATGAATTCACCCCTCCACTTT. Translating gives CASAQGMNSPLHF.

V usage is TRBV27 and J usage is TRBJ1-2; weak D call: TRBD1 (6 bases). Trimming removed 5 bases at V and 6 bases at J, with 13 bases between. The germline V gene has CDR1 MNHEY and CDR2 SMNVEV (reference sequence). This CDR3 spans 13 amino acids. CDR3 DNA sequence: TGTGCCAGCAGTCCCCACAGGGTAGATGGCTACACCTTC. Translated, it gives CASSPHRVDGYTF.

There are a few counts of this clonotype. CDR3 in amino acids: CASSRTGVMNEQFF. CDR3 coding DNA: TGTGCCAGCAGTAGGACAGGGGTTATGAATGAGCAGTTCTTC. This chain links TRBV6-2 or TRBV6-3 with TRBJ2-1, with 9 positions matching TRBD1. The CDR3 is 14 residues long. Germline CDR1 MNHEY, CDR2 SVGEGT. V trimming: 5 bases; J trimming: 7 bases; junction bases outside the gene matches: 6.